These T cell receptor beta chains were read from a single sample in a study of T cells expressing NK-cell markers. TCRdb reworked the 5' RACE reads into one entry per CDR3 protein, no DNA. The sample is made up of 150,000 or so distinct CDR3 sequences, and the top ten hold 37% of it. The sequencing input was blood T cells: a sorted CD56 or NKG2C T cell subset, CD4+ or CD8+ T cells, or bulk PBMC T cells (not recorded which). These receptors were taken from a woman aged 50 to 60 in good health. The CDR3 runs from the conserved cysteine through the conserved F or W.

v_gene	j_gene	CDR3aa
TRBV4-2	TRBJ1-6	CASSPVTLTGQDSDSPLHF
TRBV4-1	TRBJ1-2	CASSPPGTRGGYTF
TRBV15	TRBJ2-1	CATNPLAGARNEQFF
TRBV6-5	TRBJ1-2	CASSYSLRTGYTF
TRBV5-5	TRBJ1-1	CASSLGTRTEAFF
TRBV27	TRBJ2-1	CASSLMQSGGTREQFF
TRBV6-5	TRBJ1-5	CASGPGQPQHF
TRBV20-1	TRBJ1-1	CSAREQLNTEAFF
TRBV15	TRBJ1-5	CATSRGNQPQHF
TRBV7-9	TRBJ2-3	CASSSWTVSADTQYF
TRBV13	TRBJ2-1	CASSPGPSNEQFF
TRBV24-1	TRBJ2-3	CATSDSTDTQYF
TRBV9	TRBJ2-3	CASSAGAGGGSSTDTQYF
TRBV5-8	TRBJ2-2	CASSGTSGMVTGELFF